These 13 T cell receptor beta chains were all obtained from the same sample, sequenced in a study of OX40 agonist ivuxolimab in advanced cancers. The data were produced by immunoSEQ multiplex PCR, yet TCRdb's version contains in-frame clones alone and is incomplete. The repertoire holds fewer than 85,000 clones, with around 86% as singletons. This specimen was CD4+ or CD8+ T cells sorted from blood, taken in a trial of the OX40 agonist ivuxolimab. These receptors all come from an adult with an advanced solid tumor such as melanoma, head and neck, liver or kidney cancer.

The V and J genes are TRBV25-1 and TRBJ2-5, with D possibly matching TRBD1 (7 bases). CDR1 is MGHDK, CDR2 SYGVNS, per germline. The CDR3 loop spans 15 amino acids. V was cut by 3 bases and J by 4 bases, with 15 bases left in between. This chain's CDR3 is CASSDGRGVRETQYF. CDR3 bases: TGTGCCAGCAGTGATGGCAGGGGGGTTAGAGAGACCCAGTACTTC.

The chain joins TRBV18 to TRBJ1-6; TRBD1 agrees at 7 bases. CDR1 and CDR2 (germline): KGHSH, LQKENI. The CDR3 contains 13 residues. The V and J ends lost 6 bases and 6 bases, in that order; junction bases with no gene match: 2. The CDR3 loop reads CASSRDSNSPLHF. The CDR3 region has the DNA TGTGCCAGCTCCCGGGACAGTAATTCACCCCTCCACTTT.

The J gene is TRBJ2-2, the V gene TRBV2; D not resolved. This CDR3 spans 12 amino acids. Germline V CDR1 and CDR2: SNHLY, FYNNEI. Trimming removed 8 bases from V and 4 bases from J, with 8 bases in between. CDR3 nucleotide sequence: TGTGCCAGCGCTCCGGGCACCGGGGAGCTGTTTTTT. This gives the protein CASAPGTGELFF.

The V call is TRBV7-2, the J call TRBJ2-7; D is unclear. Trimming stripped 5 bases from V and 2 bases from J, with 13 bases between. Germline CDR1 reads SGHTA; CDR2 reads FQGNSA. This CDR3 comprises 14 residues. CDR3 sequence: CASSTRDGAYEQYF. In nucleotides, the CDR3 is TGTGCCAGCAGCACCCGAGATGGGGCCTACGAGCAGTACTTC.

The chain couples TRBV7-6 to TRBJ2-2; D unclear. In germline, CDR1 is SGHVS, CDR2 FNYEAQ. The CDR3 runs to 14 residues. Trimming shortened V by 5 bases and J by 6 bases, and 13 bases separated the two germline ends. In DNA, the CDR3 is TGTGCCAGCAGCCTAACGGTTATGGCCGGGGAGCTGTTTTTT. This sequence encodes CASSLTVMAGELFF.

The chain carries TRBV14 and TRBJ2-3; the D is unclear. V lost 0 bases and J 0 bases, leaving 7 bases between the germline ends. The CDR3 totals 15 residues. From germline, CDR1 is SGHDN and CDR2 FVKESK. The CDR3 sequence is CASSQETPSTDTQYF. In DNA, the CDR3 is TGTGCCAGCAGCCAAGAGACTCCTAGCACAGATACGCAGTATTTT.

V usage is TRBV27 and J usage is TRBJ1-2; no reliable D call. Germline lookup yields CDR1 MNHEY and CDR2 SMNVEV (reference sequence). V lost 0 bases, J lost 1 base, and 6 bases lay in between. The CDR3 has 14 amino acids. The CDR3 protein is CASSLSRINYGYTF. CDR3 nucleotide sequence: TGTGCCAGCAGTTTATCGAGGATTAACTATGGCTACACCTTC.

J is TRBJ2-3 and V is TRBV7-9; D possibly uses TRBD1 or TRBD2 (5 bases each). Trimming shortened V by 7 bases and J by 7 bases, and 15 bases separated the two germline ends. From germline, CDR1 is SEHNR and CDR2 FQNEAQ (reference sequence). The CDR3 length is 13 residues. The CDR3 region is CASIPSGGNTQYF. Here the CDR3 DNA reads TGTGCCAGCATTCCGAGTGGGGGAAATACGCAGTATTTT.

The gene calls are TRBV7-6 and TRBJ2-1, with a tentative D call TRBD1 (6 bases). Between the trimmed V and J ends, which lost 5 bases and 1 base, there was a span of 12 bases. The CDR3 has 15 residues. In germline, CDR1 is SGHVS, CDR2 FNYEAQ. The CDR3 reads CASSAGTLSYNEQFF. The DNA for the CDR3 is TGTGCCAGCAGCGCCGGGACACTTTCCTACAATGAGCAGTTCTTC.

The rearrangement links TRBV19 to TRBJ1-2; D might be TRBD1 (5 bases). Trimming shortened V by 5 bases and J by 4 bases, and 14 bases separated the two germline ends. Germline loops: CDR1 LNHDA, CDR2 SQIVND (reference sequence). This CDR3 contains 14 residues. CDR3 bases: TGTGCCAGTAGTTCCTCACAGGTATCCTATGGCTACACCTTC. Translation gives CASSSSQVSYGYTF.

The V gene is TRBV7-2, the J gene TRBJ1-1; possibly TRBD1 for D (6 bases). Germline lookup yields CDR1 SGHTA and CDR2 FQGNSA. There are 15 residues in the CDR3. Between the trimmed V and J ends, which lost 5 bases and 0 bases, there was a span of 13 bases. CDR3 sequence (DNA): TGTGCCAGCAGCCCCCTTGACAGGCTGAACACTGAAGCTTTCTTT. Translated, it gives CASSPLDRLNTEAFF.

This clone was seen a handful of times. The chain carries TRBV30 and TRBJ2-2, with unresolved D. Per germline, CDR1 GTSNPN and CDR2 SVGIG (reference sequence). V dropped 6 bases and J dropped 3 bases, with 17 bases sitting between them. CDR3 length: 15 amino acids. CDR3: CACPAPSRDTGELFF. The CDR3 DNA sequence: TGTGCCTGCCCCGCACCCTCTCGGGACACCGGGGAGCTGTTTTTT.

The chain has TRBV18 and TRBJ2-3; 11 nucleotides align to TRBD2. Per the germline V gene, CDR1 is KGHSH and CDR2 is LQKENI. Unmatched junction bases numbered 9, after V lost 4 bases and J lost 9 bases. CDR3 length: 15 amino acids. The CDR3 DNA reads TGTGCCAGCTCACGGGATCTAGCGGGGGGCTCCACGCAGTATTTT. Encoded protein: CASSRDLAGGSTQYF.